This section outlines one T cell receptor beta chain sequence together with its context. The antigen is not known. Primers for the PCR totalled 60 Vbeta and 13 Jbeta. Profiled with immunoSEQ multiplex PCR; TCRdb holds only in-frame clones, not every one. The repertoire holds 150,000 to 200,000 clones, with under 70% as singletons. The data are from a study of cytomegalovirus exposure and HLA in healthy donors. Study-wide points: Reported performance of the classifier showed diagnosis of cytomegalovirus status with high specificity and sensitivity.

The CDR3 contains 18 residues. V trimming: 1 base; J trimming: 6 bases; junction bases outside the gene matches: 8. Germline CDR1 LNHDA, CDR2 SQIVND (reference sequence). This receptor was obtained from a man aged 30 to 45 in good health and CMV-seropositive. The J gene is TRBJ2-1, the V gene TRBV19; 14 positions match TRBD2. Specimen: PBMCs. In DNA form, the CDR3 reads TGTGCCAGTAGTATAGTGTGGGGACTAGCGGGAGTTGGCAATGAGCAGTTCTTC. It yields the protein CASSIVWGLAGVGNEQFF. The full variable domain, in which reference TRBV19 and TRBJ2-1 provide the parts outside the CDR3, is DGGITQSPKYLFRKEGQNVTLSCEQNLNHDAMYWYRQDPGQGLRLIYYSQIVNDFQKGDIAEGYSVSREKKESFPLTVTSAQKNPTAFYLCASSIVWGLAGVGNEQFFGPGTRLTVL.